What follows describes a single TCR beta chain. Its cognate antigen is unknown. The CDR3 spans 14 residues. The germline V gene has CDR1 LNHDA and CDR2 SQIVND (reference sequence). V dropped 7 bases and J dropped 2 bases, with 13 bases sitting between them. This sample was included in a study of T cells in Graves' hyperthyroidism and ophthalmopathy. General study results and limits: Most clonotypes that expanded in the thyroid above 0.001 also showed up in blood.

Authors of the study amplified TCR beta CDR3 regions from RNA transcripts. HTBI primers were used for first-round RT-PCR of the TCR CDR3. One entry per CDR3 protein, called by TCRdb with MiXCR from the multiplex PCR reads. Seen here are around 450,000 distinct CDR3 sequences, about a sixth observed once, and the top ten hold just under 8%. Sequencing was done on a sample of blood. The gene calls are TRBV19 and TRBJ2-3; D is possibly TRBD2 (5 bases). The receptor was derived from a woman under 30 with Graves' hyperthyroidism. The chain's CDR3 is CASKREYVTDTQYF. In DNA, the CDR3 is TGTGCCAGTAAAAGGGAGTATGTCACAGATACGCAGTATTTT.